A selection of T cell receptor beta chains follows, all from one sample in a study of cytomegalovirus exposure and HLA in healthy donors. Method: immunoSEQ multiplex PCR; TCRdb's copy keeps in-frame clones and lacks some. The table has 100,000 to 150,000 clones, roughly 80% seen once. Sequencing was carried out using PBMCs. The receptor source for this set is a boy under 18 in good health and CMV-seronegative. The CDR3 runs from the conserved cysteine through the conserved F or W. A D gene is named only where the DNA matches it firmly. Rows give clone size only sometimes, using once, few, many, or a class for an expanded clone.

J: TRBJ2-3
D: NA
V: TRBV7-9
size: NA
CDR3: CASSPSTDTQYF
DNA: TGTGCCAGCAGCCCGAGCACAGATACGCAGTATTTT

J: TRBJ2-7
D: TRBD2
V: TRBV19
size: NA
CDR3: CASSIEAGVGDEQYF
DNA: TGTGCCAGTAGTATAGAGGCGGGAGTTGGAGACGAGCAGTACTTC

J: TRBJ2-6
D: NA
V: TRBV10-3
size: NA
CDR3: CAISESEGSGANVLTF
DNA: TGTGCCATCAGTGAGTCGGAGGGCTCTGGGGCCAACGTCCTGACTTTC

J: TRBJ2-3
D: NA
V: TRBV6-5
size: NA
CDR3: CASSRQESTDTQYF
DNA: TGTGCCAGCAGTCGACAGGAGAGCACAGATACGCAGTATTTT

J: TRBJ2-1
D: TRBD2
V: TRBV27
size: NA
CDR3: CASIPSGRAFEEQFF
DNA: TGTGCCAGCATTCCTAGCGGGAGGGCCTTCGAGGAGCAGTTCTTC

J: TRBJ1-1
D: NA
V: TRBV11-2
size: NA
CDR3: CASSPRVAPAEAFF
DNA: TGTGCCAGCAGCCCGAGGGTGGCCCCCGCTGAAGCTTTCTTT

J: TRBJ1-5
D: NA
V: TRBV7-2
size: NA
CDR3: CASSLVGMEPQHF
DNA: TGTGCCAGCAGCTTAGTCGGGATGGAGCCCCAGCATTTT

J: TRBJ1-1
D: NA
V: TRBV27
size: NA
CDR3: CASSLSLAGNTEAFF
DNA: TGTGCCAGCAGTTTATCGCTGGCAGGGAACACTGAAGCTTTCTTT

J: TRBJ2-1
D: NA
V: TRBV4-2
size: NA
CDR3: CASSQEGDSSSYNEQFF
DNA: TGTGCCAGCAGCCAAGAAGGGGACTCTAGCTCCTACAATGAGCAGTTCTTC

J: TRBJ1-4
D: TRBD1
V: TRBV5-6
size: once
CDR3: CASSSYRQGRNEKLFF
DNA: TGTGCCAGCAGCTCCTACCGACAGGGACGTAATGAAAAACTGTTTTTT

J: TRBJ1-1
D: NA
V: TRBV10-3
size: NA
CDR3: CAISDSGNTEAFF
DNA: TGTGCCATCAGTGACTCCGGGAACACTGAAGCTTTCTTT